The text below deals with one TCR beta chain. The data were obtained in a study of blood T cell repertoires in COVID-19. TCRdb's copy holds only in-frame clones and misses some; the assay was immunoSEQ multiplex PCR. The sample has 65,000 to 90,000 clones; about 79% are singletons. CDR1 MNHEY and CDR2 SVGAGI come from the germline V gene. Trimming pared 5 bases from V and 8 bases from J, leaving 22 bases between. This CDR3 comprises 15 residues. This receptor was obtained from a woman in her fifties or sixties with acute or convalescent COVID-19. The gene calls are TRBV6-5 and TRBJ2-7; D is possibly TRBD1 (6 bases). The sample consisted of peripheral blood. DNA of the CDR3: TGTGCCAGCAGTAACAGGGAAAGGGGACCTACTCAGCAGTACTTC. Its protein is CASSNRERGPTQQYF.